This passage covers 4 T cell receptor beta chains from one sample sequenced in a study of response to subunit inactivated influenza vaccine. MiXCR, run by TCRdb on the RT-PCR reads, gives a single entry per CDR3 protein. The sample carries some 200,000 distinct CDR3 sequences, about 12% recorded once. The same specimen was also included in a second study, on T cells expressing NK-cell markers. That report adds: Template switching by 5'RACE with UMIs generated the TCR beta cDNA.

The starting material was CD8+ T cells sorted from PBMCs, obtained roughly 12 days after vaccination. The receptors stem from a man in his fifties who received an inactivated influenza vaccine.

This sequence joins TRBV5-8 and TRBJ2-7; no firm D call. V was clipped by 2 bases and J by 4 bases, with 10 bases between them. CDR1 is SGHTS and CDR2 is YDEGEE in the germline V gene. The CDR3 length is 13 residues. CDR3 amino acids: CASSFFDGYEQYF. The DNA of the CDR3 is TGTGCCAGCAGCTTTTTTGACGGTTACGAGCAGTACTTC.

This clonotype occurred many times. The gene calls are TRBV13 and TRBJ1-1; unclear D gene. The CDR3 sequence is 14 residues long. V was cut by 3 bases and J by 1 base, with 9 bases left in between. Germline CDR1 is PRHDT and CDR2 is FYEKMQ (reference sequence). CDR3 DNA sequence: TGTGCCAGCAGCTTCTATTCTAAGAACACTGAAGCTTTCTTT. Its protein is CASSFYSKNTEAFF.

This clonotype was seen ten or more times. As DNA, the CDR3 is TGTGCCAGCAGCTATAGGGTGGGGGTATACAATGAGCAGTTCTTC. Translating it yields CASSYRVGVYNEQFF. This rearrangement joins TRBV7-6 to TRBJ2-1; either TRBD1 or TRBD2 may fit D (5 bases each). V dropped 4 bases and J dropped 4 bases, with 14 bases sitting between them. Germline CDR1 SGHVS, CDR2 FNYEAQ. The CDR3 length is 15 residues. The entire variable domain, with the rest obtained from reference TRBV7-6 and TRBJ2-1, is as follows: GAGVSQSPRYKVTKRGQDVALRCDPISGHVSLYWYRQALGQGPEFLTYFNYEAQQDKSGLPNDRFSAERPEGSISTLTIQRTEQRDSAMYRCASSYRVGVYNEQFFGPGTRLTVL.

V gene TRBV27 combines with J gene TRBJ2-1; 7 bases map to TRBD2. The CDR3 spans 15 residues. CDR1 is MNHEY, CDR2 SMNVEV, per germline (reference sequence). Losses at the gene ends were 3 bases for V and 6 bases for J; bases not matched to a gene: 8. The CDR3 is CASSFIGLEINEQFF. The CDR3 DNA reads TGTGCCAGCAGTTTCATCGGACTAGAGATCAATGAGCAGTTCTTC.